This T cell receptor beta chain was identified in a study of blood T cell repertoires in COVID-19. The CDR3 has 16 residues. The J segment lost 0 bases and the V segment lost 6 bases, leaving 8 bases of the junction unmatched. Germline CDR1 and CDR2: MDHEN and SYDVKM. Assay: immunoSEQ multiplex PCR; the TCRdb copy retains only in-frame clones and omits some. The data show around 300,000 clones, with 75% to 95% seen just once and around 1.1% held by the top ten. The clonotype was recovered from a woman aged 25 to 45 who had recovered from COVID-19. V gene TRBV28 combines with J gene TRBJ1-5, with 7 positions matching TRBD1. The sample taken for sequencing was PBMCs or T cells enriched from blood (not recorded which). This chain's CDR3 is CASRRMRDSSNQPQHF. The DNA of the CDR3 is TGTGCCAGCAGGAGAATGCGGGACAGTAGCAATCAGCCCCAGCATTTT.